The 5 T cell receptor beta chains below all came from one sample that was sequenced in a study of blood T cell repertoires in COVID-19. Using immunoSEQ multiplex PCR, the repertoire was profiled, and TCRdb retains in-frame clones only, with some absent. The sample lists around 80,000 clones, approximately 80% occurring once. The sequencing input was peripheral blood. The receptors originated from a human donor in a cohort sampled during active COVID-19.

The J gene is TRBJ2-2, the V gene TRBV7-2; a weak D match, TRBD1 (5 bases). This CDR3 comprises 14 residues. The germline V gene has CDR1 SGHTA and CDR2 FQGNSA. V was shortened by 2 bases and J by 7 bases, with 11 bases between the two germline ends. The CDR3 nucleotides read TGTGCCAGCAGCTTATTAGGACACGTCGGGGAGCTGTTTTTT. This sequence encodes CASSLLGHVGELFF.

This clone is a singleton in its sample. The CDR3 is CASTRQQPNYGYTF. CDR3 nucleotides: TGTGCCAGTACCCGACAGCAGCCTAACTATGGCTACACCTTC. This chain uses TRBV19 with TRBJ1-2, with D perhaps TRBD1 (5 bases). Germline CDR1 LNHDA, CDR2 SQIVND (reference sequence). The V end lost 7 bases, the J end lost 0 bases, and 12 bases lay between the germline ends. The CDR3 has 14 residues.

The rearrangement uses TRBV19 and TRBJ1-6; D is undetermined. Trimming removed 5 bases from V and 3 bases from J, with 5 bases in between. From germline, CDR1 is LNHDA and CDR2 SQIVND (reference sequence). The CDR3 consists of 13 residues. CDR3 sequence (DNA): TGTGCCAGTAGTGCCAGCTATAATTCACCCCTCCACTTT. Residues: CASSASYNSPLHF.

This clone appeared a single time. The chain carries TRBV9 and TRBJ1-2; D perhaps matches TRBD1 (6 bases). V was cut by 4 bases and J by 8 bases, with 21 bases left in between. CDR3 length: 15 amino acids. CDR1 and CDR2 from the germline V gene are SGDLS and YYNGEE. The CDR3 DNA reads TGTGCCAGCAGCTCCACCGGGGGGGCCTGGGGCGGCTACACCTTC. Translation gives CASSSTGGAWGGYTF.

The chain joins TRBV6-5 to TRBJ1-3; TRBD1 is a possible D gene (5 bases). V lost 7 bases and J 4 bases, leaving 17 bases between the germline ends. In germline, CDR1 is MNHEY, CDR2 SVGAGI. CDR3 length equals 15 residues. CDR3 amino acids: CASIDSHYGGNTIYF. In nucleotides, the CDR3 is TGTGCCAGCATAGACAGCCACTACGGGGGAAACACCATATATTTT.